Here is one T cell receptor (beta chain) with its context. Its antigen is unidentified. CDR1 is GTSNPN, CDR2 SVGIG, per germline (reference sequence). After removal of 0 bases from V and 6 bases from J, the junction contained 13 bases not matched to a gene. This CDR3 has 17 amino acids. These data originate in a study of response to subunit inactivated influenza vaccine. General observations from the study: Authors suggested seasonal influenza vaccinations each recruit few new T cells.

TCRdb redid the calling of the RT-PCR reads with MiXCR, one entry per CDR3 protein. The sample consists of roughly 460,000 distinct CDR3 sequences, 11% of them appearing once. The chain recombines TRBV30 with TRBJ2-3; the match to TRBD1 covers 9 bases. The material sequenced was PBMCs from blood, taken about 40 days after vaccination. The receptor comes from a man between 50 and 59 years old who received an inactivated influenza vaccine. The CDR3, as DNA: TGTGCCTGGAGTGTTCCTCCTCGACAGGGGGGGTTGGATACGCAGTATTTT. Amino acid sequence: CAWSVPPRQGGLDTQYF.